These T cell receptor beta chains were read from a single sample in a study of OX40 agonist ivuxolimab in advanced cancers. This table comes from immunoSEQ multiplex PCR, and its TCRdb copy is limited to in-frame clones, with some not included. The sample has approximately 60,000 clones; roughly 84% are singletons. The starting material was CD4+ or CD8+ T cells sorted from blood, obtained in a trial of the OX40 agonist ivuxolimab. The receptor source for this set is an adult with an advanced solid tumor such as melanoma, head and neck, liver or kidney cancer. CDR3s leave out the opening cysteine and the closing phenylalanine or tryptophan. Size tells how often a clone was seen (once, few, many) or the class of an expanded clone, and some rows leave it out.

clone_size: NA
v_call: TRBV18
cdr3_aa: ASSPLRSGMSTEAF

clone_size: once
v_call: TRBV9
cdr3_aa: ASSVGGGPYEQY

clone_size: NA
v_call: TRBV6-1
cdr3_aa: ASRKAWDTEAF

clone_size: NA
v_call: TRBV6-5
cdr3_aa: ASSYAGQRNNSPLH

clone_size: NA
v_call: TRBV19
cdr3_aa: ASSTTGTYINTIY

clone_size: NA
v_call: TRBV4-1
cdr3_aa: ASRDDPLFRGGGEAF

clone_size: NA
v_call: TRBV7-9
cdr3_aa: ASSPSSSYEQY

clone_size: NA
v_call: TRBV5-1
cdr3_aa: ASSLRDATNEKLF

clone_size: NA
v_call: TRBV27
cdr3_aa: ASSLRPGAYYGYT

clone_size: NA
v_call: TRBV28
cdr3_aa: ASSFPNSGNTIY

clone_size: NA
v_call: TRBV5-6
cdr3_aa: ASSGGGWNTEAF

clone_size: NA
v_call: TRBV5-1
cdr3_aa: ASSPGGTSGIFGELF

clone_size: NA
v_call: TRBV2
cdr3_aa: ASSGQGITEAF

clone_size: NA
v_call: TRBV13
cdr3_aa: ASSLPSGKTNEQF

clone_size: NA
v_call: TRBV7-2
cdr3_aa: ASSPDRDRGYT

clone_size: once
v_call: TRBV10-3
cdr3_aa: AISESGPKGRAF

clone_size: NA
v_call: TRBV5-4
cdr3_aa: ASSPQGARRGTEAF

clone_size: few
v_call: TRBV6-1
cdr3_aa: ASSEIGPGGGYT

clone_size: NA
v_call: TRBV7-9
cdr3_aa: ASSLALRGPNSPLH

clone_size: few
v_call: TRBV5-5
cdr3_aa: ASSFRLGNTEAF

clone_size: NA
v_call: TRBV15
cdr3_aa: ATSREGSGGTDTQY

clone_size: once
v_call: TRBV5-1
cdr3_aa: ASSLQVGGQENGYT

clone_size: NA
v_call: TRBV7-7
cdr3_aa: ASSLASGRTGELF

clone_size: NA
v_call: TRBV30
cdr3_aa: AWSVDPGSPLH

clone_size: NA
v_call: TRBV5-1
cdr3_aa: ASSLLGQSSYEQY

clone_size: few
v_call: TRBV10-3
cdr3_aa: AIQTGTDTQY

clone_size: NA
v_call: TRBV10-2
cdr3_aa: ASRRTGAYGYT

clone_size: NA
v_call: TRBV6-6
cdr3_aa: ASSYSRGSTDTQY

clone_size: once
v_call: TRBV29-1
cdr3_aa: SVARGIRVRVGTDTQY